Below are 13 T cell receptor beta chains sequenced from a single sample in a study of shared clonotypes between healthy human individuals. Using immunoSEQ multiplex PCR, the repertoire was profiled, and TCRdb retains in-frame clones only, with some absent. Here the sample spans 400,000 to 550,000 clones, about 80% being singletons. Sequenced material: PBMCs. These receptors all come from a middle-aged woman in good health. Some clones in this sample may be carry-over from other donors' samples.

The V gene is TRBV28, the J gene TRBJ2-7; 11 bases agree with TRBD1. After removal of 10 bases from V and 4 bases from J, the junction contained 6 bases not matched to a gene. The germline gives CDR1 MDHEN, CDR2 SYDVKM. CDR3 size: 13 residues. The CDR3 coding sequence is TGTGCCATTCTGGACAGGGGGCGGTACGAGCAGTACTTC. It is translated as CAILDRGRYEQYF.

This clone has ten or more counts. V and J are TRBV11-2 and TRBJ2-1, with TRBD2 matching 9 bases. Germline CDR1 reads SGHAT; CDR2 reads FQNNGV. Germline trimming cut 2 bases from V and 9 bases from J; bases unmatched to any gene: 5. The CDR3 contains 14 residues. The CDR3 protein is CASSLSGGRGEQFF. The DNA of the CDR3 is TGTGCCAGCAGCTTATCCGGCGGGAGGGGTGAGCAGTTCTTC.

Remarks on this clone: This may stem from a read error, because a much larger clone lies one nucleotide away. This chain uses TRBV11-3 with TRBJ2-5, with D unresolved. This CDR3 spans 12 amino acids. V was shortened by 5 bases and J by 1 base, with 5 bases between the two germline ends. Germline-derived CDR1 and CDR2 are SGHNT and YENEEA. This chain's CDR3 is CASSRTQETQYF. The CDR3 nucleotides read TGTGCCAGCAGCCGGACCCAAGAGACCCAGTACTTC. The full variable domain, with the rest looked up from reference TRBV11-3 and TRBJ2-5, is EAGVVQSPRYKIIEKKQPVAFWCNPISGHNTLYWYLQNLGQGPELLIRYENEEAVDDSQLPKDRFSAERLKGVDSTLKIQPAELGDSAVYLCASSRTQETQYFGPGTRLLVL.

CDR3 in DNA: TGTGCCAGCAGTGATACCCCTCAACGGGGGATGTACTACGAGCAGTACTTC. The encoded protein is CASSDTPQRGMYYEQYF. The genes are TRBV6-1 and TRBJ2-7, with D perhaps matching TRBD2 (6 bases). Trimming left V 3 bases short and J 3 bases short, with 21 bases between. Germline CDR1 is MNHNS and CDR2 is SASEGT. The CDR3 loop spans 17 amino acids.

The CDR3 DNA is TGCGCCAGCAGCACTAGCGGCTCTGGGGCCAACGTCCTGACTTTC. This encodes CASSTSGSGANVLTF. The genes are TRBV5-1 and TRBJ2-6; 8 nucleotides align to TRBD2. The CDR3 spans 15 residues. Trimming cost V 4 bases and J 0 bases; bases outside gene matches: 0. Germline CDR1 is SGHRS and CDR2 is YFSETQ.

The V and J genes are TRBV29-1 and TRBJ2-1; 7 bases map to TRBD2. Germline V gene sequence: CDR1 SQVTM, CDR2 ANQGSEA. Trimming took 3 bases from V and 1 from J; bases not matched to a gene: 6. CDR3 length: 15 residues. The CDR3 is CSVDGGRGSYNEQFF. The CDR3 DNA reads as TGCAGCGTTGATGGCGGGAGAGGGTCCTACAATGAGCAGTTCTTC.

J is TRBJ2-1 and V is TRBV28, with D perhaps given as TRBD1 or TRBD2 (5 bases each). Germline loops: CDR1 MDHEN, CDR2 SYDVKM. The V gene lost 10 bases and the J gene lost 4 bases, with 17 bases spanning the gap. This CDR3 comprises 14 residues. For the CDR3, the DNA is TGTGCCATCAAGGGGCTAGCCACATACAATGAGCAGTTCTTC. Translation: CAIKGLATYNEQFF.

The chain couples TRBV25-1 to TRBJ2-1; no clear D. V was shortened by 1 base and J by 9 bases, with 10 bases between the two germline ends. There are 13 residues in the CDR3. The germline V gene encodes CDR1 MGHDK and CDR2 SYGVNS. The CDR3 DNA reads as TGTGCCAGCAGTGAATTGGGTAATTGTGAGCAGTTCTTC. Amino acids: CASSELGNCEQFF.

The sample holds one count of this clone. The chain combines TRBV13 with TRBJ2-3, with 7 bases identical to TRBD1. The CDR3 is 15 amino acids. The germline gives CDR1 PRHDT, CDR2 FYEKMQ (reference sequence). J was trimmed by 5 bases and V by 0 bases; bases with no gene match: 5. The CDR3 sequence is CASSLGQGVGDTQYF. The CDR3 region has the DNA TGTGCCAGCAGCTTAGGGCAGGGGGTCGGAGATACGCAGTATTTT.

In regard to this clone: This sample includes further DNA sequences coding for the same CDR3. This sequence joins TRBV18 and TRBJ2-5; D is perhaps TRBD1 (6 bases). There are 13 residues in the CDR3. V lost 3 bases and J lost 2, with 7 bases in between. Germline loops: CDR1 KGHSH, CDR2 LQKENI. For the CDR3, the DNA is TGTGCCAGCTCACCGGGACAACAAGAGACCCAGTACTTC. Its translation is CASSPGQQETQYF.

CDR3: CASETGTGGFGANVLTF. The CDR3 coding sequence is TGTGCCAGTGAAACCGGGACAGGGGGGTTCGGGGCCAACGTCCTGACTTTC. V gene TRBV19 combines with J gene TRBJ2-6, with 11 bases that match TRBD1. Germline lookup yields CDR1 LNHDA and CDR2 SQIVND (reference sequence). V was pared by 8 bases and J by 4 bases, with 10 bases of the junction left unmatched. The CDR3 spans 17 residues.

The chain carries TRBV30 and TRBJ1-5; D uncertain. The CDR3 sequence is 12 residues long. The V and J ends lost 5 bases and 0 bases respectively, with 5 bases between them. Per the germline V gene, CDR1 is GTSNPN and CDR2 is SVGIG (reference sequence). In DNA, the CDR3 is TGTGCCTGGGGAGCTAGCAATCAGCCCCAGCATTTT. Encoded protein: CAWGASNQPQHF. The full variable domain, its missing parts supplied by reference TRBV30 and TRBJ1-5, is SQTIHQWPATLVQPVGSPLSLECTVEGTSNPNLYWYRQAAGRGLQLLFYSVGIGQISSEVPQNLSASRPQDRQFILSSKKLLLSDSGFYLCAWGASNQPQHFGDGTRLSIL.

The rearrangement uses TRBV10-2 and TRBJ2-7, with D perhaps TRBD1 (6 bases). The CDR3 is made up of 12 amino acids. Germline lookup yields CDR1 WSHSY and CDR2 SAAADI. V gave up 3 bases and J gave up 6 bases, with 9 bases separating them. The CDR3: CASSEQGVEQYF. As DNA, the CDR3 is TGCGCCAGCAGTGAACAGGGTGTCGAGCAGTACTTC.